These 16 T cell receptor beta chains originate from one sample sequenced in a study of CD8+CD57+ T cells in acquired aplastic anemia. Profiling of TCR beta VDJ combinations and CDR3 sequences used genomic DNA as template. Each CDR3 protein gets one entry after TCRdb re-called the reads with MiXCR. The data show 200,000 to 250,000 distinct CDR3 sequences, with roughly 35% seen just once and approximately 1.2% held by the top ten. The sample taken for sequencing was sorted CD4+, CD8+, or CD8+CD57+ T cells (not recorded which) from PBMCs. The receptors originated from a human donor in good health, serving as a control.

This clonotype was seen a few times. V is TRBV9 and J is TRBJ1-2; D is perhaps TRBD1 (5 bases). V was pared by 7 bases and J by 3 bases, with 13 bases between. The CDR3 is made up of 13 amino acids. Germline assignment: CDR1 SGDLS and CDR2 YYNGEE. The CDR3 here is CASSPGLDYGYTF. The CDR3 region has the DNA TGTGCCAGCTCACCGGGACTGGACTATGGCTACACCTTC.

This clonotype occurred many times. Here the CDR3 reads CASSTALAGEGGEQYF. CDR3 in DNA: TGTGCCAGCAGCACTGCGCTAGCGGGGGAGGGAGGCGAGCAGTACTTC. The rearrangement links TRBV5-5 to TRBJ2-7; 10 positions match TRBD2. The CDR3 runs 16 residues. Germline CDR1 and CDR2: SGHKS and YYEKEE (reference sequence). The ends lost 4 bases at V and 6 bases at J; junction bases unmatched: 13. The full variable domain, in which reference TRBV5-5 and TRBJ2-7 provide the parts outside the CDR3, is DAGVTQSPTHLIKTRGQQVTLRCSPISGHKSVSWYQQVLGQGPQFIFQYYEKEERGRGNFPDRFSARQFPNYSSELNVNALLLGDSALYLCASSTALAGEGGEQYFGPGTRLTVT.

The chain has TRBV30 and TRBJ1-2; 9 bases line up with TRBD1. Germline loops: CDR1 GTSNPN, CDR2 SVGIG (reference sequence). This CDR3 has 14 residues. Trimming cost V 2 bases and J 3 bases; bases outside gene matches: 4. Here the CDR3 reads CAWSTGGVDYGYTF. The CDR3 DNA reads as TGTGCCTGGAGTACAGGGGGCGTCGACTATGGCTACACCTTC.

Only a few counts were recorded for this clonotype. The J gene is TRBJ2-1, the V gene TRBV6-1, with D unclear. CDR1 is MNHNS and CDR2 is SASEGT in the germline V gene. CDR3 length equals 17 residues. The V end lost 7 bases, the J end lost 4 bases, and 23 bases lay between the germline ends. The chain's CDR3 is CASTAPQTGPYYNEQFF. CDR3 DNA: TGTGCCAGCACGGCCCCCCAGACTGGTCCCTATTACAATGAGCAGTTCTTC.

In nucleotides, the CDR3 is TGTGCCAGTAGTATCGGGGACAGGGGGAAGAACTACGAGCAGTACTTC. It specifies CASSIGDRGKNYEQYF. The genes are TRBV19 and TRBJ2-7, with 11 bases aligning to TRBD1. Germline trimming cut 3 bases from V and 3 bases from J; bases unmatched to any gene: 7. CDR1 and CDR2 (germline): LNHDA, SQIVND (reference sequence). The CDR3 runs 16 residues. Full variable domain (outside the CDR3, taken from reference TRBV19 and TRBJ2-7): DGGITQSPKYLFRKEGQNVTLSCEQNLNHDAMYWYRQDPGQGLRLIYYSQIVNDFQKGDIAEGYSVSREKKESFPLTVTSAQKNPTAFYLCASSIGDRGKNYEQYFGPGTRLTVT.

In its sample, this clonotype was seen a few times. The CDR3 coding sequence is TGTGCCAGCAGCAACCTGGGGCAGGGGAATTCACCCCTCCACTTT. This encodes CASSNLGQGNSPLHF. V and J are TRBV6-2 or TRBV6-3 and TRBJ1-6; the D gene is possibly TRBD1 (6 bases). There are 15 residues in the CDR3. The germline V and J ends were trimmed by 6 bases and 7 bases, with 16 bases remaining between them. Germline V gene sequence: CDR1 MNHEY, CDR2 SVGEGT.

A word on this clonotype: Germline is not matched at one junction end, which may reflect a read error. The chain carries TRBV14 and TRBJ2-1; TRBD2 matches 11 bases. This CDR3 has 20 residues. Germline CDR1 SGHDN, CDR2 FVKESK. The CDR3 region has the DNA TGTGCCGGCAGCCAAGATCGGGCTAGCGGGAGGCTTACTCCTGACAATGAGCAGTTCTTC. Translation gives CAGSQDRASGRLTPDNEQFF.

This clonotype was found many times. The chain carries TRBV20-1 and TRBJ1-2; 7 positions agree with TRBD1. The CDR3 is 15 residues long. Germline trimming cut 3 bases from V and 2 bases from J; bases unmatched to any gene: 9. Germline lookup yields CDR1 DFQATT and CDR2 SNEGSKA (reference sequence). CDR3 sequence (DNA): TGCAGTGCTAGTTCGGGACAGCCACTAAACTATGGCTACACCTTC. Translating it yields CSASSGQPLNYGYTF.

The V call is TRBV11-2, the J call TRBJ1-1; the D gene is possibly TRBD1 (6 bases). CDR3 length equals 15 residues. V was trimmed by 0 bases and J by 10 bases, leaving 18 bases between them. CDR1 and CDR2 from the germline V gene are SGHAT and FQNNGV. The CDR3 reads CASSLDRAGQGIAFF. CDR3 DNA sequence: TGTGCCAGCAGCTTAGATAGGGCCGGCCAGGGGATAGCTTTCTTT.

By sample share, this clonotype is medium-sized (0.01 to 0.1%). The V call is TRBV2, the J call TRBJ1-2; tentatively, D is TRBD1 (6 bases). Between the trimmed V and J ends, which lost 6 bases and 7 bases, there was a span of 15 bases. Germline lookup yields CDR1 SNHLY and CDR2 FYNNEI. CDR3 length equals 13 residues. The CDR3: CASREQGSGGYTF. CDR3 sequence (DNA): TGTGCCAGCAGAGAACAGGGATCCGGTGGCTACACCTTC.

The rearrangement joins TRBV27 to TRBJ1-6; possible D gene TRBD1, 5 bases. The CDR3 loop spans 16 amino acids. The V gene's germline CDR1 is MNHEY and CDR2 SMNVEV (reference sequence). The V gene lost 7 bases and the J gene lost 11 bases, with 24 bases spanning the gap. CDR3 loop: CASTSAGTGHDPPLHF. As DNA, the CDR3 is TGTGCCAGCACCTCAGCCGGGACCGGCCATGATCCACCCCTCCACTTT.

The sample holds many counts of this clonotype. The rearrangement uses TRBV2 and TRBJ2-7; TRBD2 agrees at 11 bases. Germline V gene data show CDR1 as SNHLY and CDR2 as FYNNEI. Trimming at V came to 3 bases and at J to 6 bases, leaving 7 bases not matched to a gene. CDR3 size: 15 residues. DNA of the CDR3: TGTGCCAGCAGTGATTTGACTAGCGGGAACCGCGAGCAGTACTTC. The encoded protein is CASSDLTSGNREQYF.

The chain joins TRBV29-1 to TRBJ1-1; tentatively, D is TRBD1 (5 bases). The CDR3 covers 14 residues. The germline V gene has CDR1 SQVTM and CDR2 ANQGSEA. Trimming left V 6 bases short and J 10 bases short, with 24 bases between. The CDR3 loop is CSVEKMGQGGGAFF. CDR3 in DNA: TGCAGCGTCGAGAAGATGGGTCAGGGTGGAGGAGCTTTCTTT. Complete variable domain (other parts from reference TRBV29-1 and TRBJ1-1): SAVISQKPSRDICQRGTSLTIQCQVDSQVTMMFWYRQQPGQSLTLIATANQGSEATYESGFVIDKFPISRPNLTFSTLTVSNMSPEDSSIYLCSVEKMGQGGGAFFGQGTRLTVV.

The chain has TRBV5-4 and TRBJ2-7; 8 bases are a match to TRBD2. The CDR3 is made up of 17 amino acids. Per the germline V gene, CDR1 is SGHNT and CDR2 is YYREEE (reference sequence). Trimming took 1 base from V and 6 from J; bases not matched to a gene: 15. The CDR3 loop reads CASSLRSRGGIPGEQYF. CDR3 sequence (DNA): TGTGCCAGCAGCTTGCGATCCCGGGGGGGCATTCCGGGCGAGCAGTACTTC.

Many counts were recorded for this clonotype. CDR3 bases: TGCGCCAGCAGCTCCAGACAGGGGGATACGAACTATGGCTACACCTTC. Residues: CASSSRQGDTNYGYTF. The V and J genes are TRBV5-1 and TRBJ1-2, with 9 bases aligning to TRBD1. Trimming at V came to 3 bases and at J to 2 bases, leaving 8 bases not matched to a gene. CDR3 length: 16 amino acids. Germline values: CDR1 SGHRS, CDR2 YFSETQ.

This clonotype appeared many times. The chain couples TRBV4-1 to TRBJ2-7; D is possibly TRBD2 (5 bases). V lost 1 base and J 4 bases, leaving 14 bases between the germline ends. The CDR3 has 15 amino acids. Germline V gives CDR1 MGHRA, CDR2 YSYEKL. The CDR3 nucleotides read TGCGCCAGCAGCCAAGGTCTACTAGTGAGATACGAGCAGTACTTC. Protein sequence: CASSQGLLVRYEQYF.